Shown below are 30 T cell receptor beta chains from a single sample sequenced in a study of T cells expressing NK-cell markers. TCRdb reanalyzed the 5' RACE reads and collapses them to one entry per CDR3 protein, without DNA. There are about 150,000 distinct CDR3 sequences in the sample, with around a third held by the top ten. Sequenced: blood T cells: a sorted CD56 or NKG2C T cell subset, CD4+ or CD8+ T cells, or bulk PBMC T cells (not recorded which). The receptors were sampled from a woman aged 50 to 60 in good health.

The chain couples TRBV30 to TRBJ2-1; the D gene TCRdb calls, TRBD2, cannot be checked with no DNA. Germline lookup yields CDR1 GTSNPN and CDR2 SVGIG (reference sequence). The CDR3 totals 14 residues. CDR3 amino acids: CARELAGGPREQFF.

The chain is built from TRBV7-6 and TRBJ2-1; TCRdb selects TRBD2, and the lack of DNA leaves this call unchecked. Per germline, CDR1 SGHVS and CDR2 FNYEAQ. The CDR3 is 14 amino acids. The CDR3 is CASSLGTSGLEQFF.

The genes are TRBV11-2 and TRBJ2-1. Germline CDR1 SGHAT, CDR2 FQNNGV. CDR3 length: 12 amino acids. CDR3 sequence reads: CASITNGNEQFF.

The V and J genes are TRBV6-6 and TRBJ2-2; no DNA is available, so the TRBD2 call from TCRdb remains unchecked. CDR1 and CDR2 from the germline V gene are MNHNY and SVGAGI (reference sequence). The CDR3 totals 15 residues. The CDR3 here is CASSYSPGAGGELFF.

The CDR3 sequence: CASSQEQGIPREQFF. This chain links TRBV4-1 with TRBJ2-1; TCRdb's D call, TRBD1, is unchecked because there is no DNA. The CDR3 runs 15 residues. Germline loops: CDR1 MGHRA, CDR2 YSYEKL.

The genes are TRBV4-1 and TRBJ2-3; the TCRdb call, TRBD2, lacks DNA for checking. CDR3 length equals 15 residues. Per the germline V gene, CDR1 is MGHRA and CDR2 is YSYEKL. Here the CDR3 reads CASSQRLADTDTQYF.

CDR3 residues: CASSPPGSLSSYNEQFF. This chain joins TRBV7-9 and TRBJ2-1; TCRdb returns TRBD2, unconfirmable since there is no DNA. The CDR3 spans 17 residues. Germline V gene data show CDR1 as SEHNR and CDR2 as FQNEAQ (reference sequence).

The rearrangement links TRBV29-1 to TRBJ1-6; TCRdb's assignment of TRBD1 cannot be checked, as there is no DNA. CDR1 SQVTM and CDR2 ANQGSEA come from the germline V gene. The CDR3 runs 15 residues. The CDR3 is CSVDCGTENNSPLHF.

The chain carries TRBV4-1 and TRBJ2-1; TCRdb designates TRBD2, a call that cannot be tested without DNA. The CDR3 is 17 residues long. The germline V gene has CDR1 MGHRA and CDR2 YSYEKL. CDR3 region: CASSQEVTGGPMDEQFF.

The chain carries TRBV3-1 and TRBJ2-1. Per germline, CDR1 LGHDT and CDR2 YNNKEL (reference sequence). This CDR3 comprises 15 residues. CDR3 sequence reads: CASSQEMTPYNEQFF.

J is TRBJ1-6 and V is TRBV4-1; the TCRdb D gene call, TRBD1, has no DNA to confirm it. Germline assignment: CDR1 MGHRA and CDR2 YSYEKL. The CDR3 covers 15 residues. CDR3 region: CASSPTDSSYSPLHF.

V and J are TRBV9 and TRBJ2-1; no DNA is available, so the TRBD2 call from TCRdb remains unchecked. The CDR3 runs 16 residues. Germline CDR1 SGDLS, CDR2 YYNGEE. CDR3 sequence: CASSTLAGPSYNEQFF. The full variable domain, its missing parts supplied by reference TRBV9 and TRBJ2-1, is DSGVTQTPKHLITATGQRVTLRCSPRSGDLSVYWYQQSLDQGLQFLIQYYNGEERAKGNILERFSAQQFPDLHSELNLSSLELGDSALYFCASSTLAGPSYNEQFFGPGTRLTVL.

This chain uses TRBV12-3 or TRBV12-4 with TRBJ1-5; TCRdb names TRBD1, which stays unverified in the absence of DNA. This CDR3 has 15 residues. The CDR3 protein is CASSLSGSSNQPQHF.

The genes are TRBV7-8 and TRBJ2-3; TCRdb designates TRBD1, a call that cannot be tested without DNA. This CDR3 is built from 19 residues. The V gene's germline CDR1 is SGHVS and CDR2 FQNEAQ. The CDR3 is CASRSQGFGEGGGRDTQYF.

The CDR3 reads CASSPLADPGELFF. The chain combines TRBV19 with TRBJ2-2. The CDR3 loop spans 14 amino acids. Germline lookup yields CDR1 LNHDA and CDR2 SQIVND (reference sequence).

The chain combines TRBV25-1 with TRBJ2-2; TCRdb reports TRBD2, a call that lacks DNA to check it against. Germline CDR1 reads MGHDK; CDR2 reads SYGVNS. The CDR3 is made up of 13 amino acids. The CDR3 is CASGTQPPEELFF.

The rearrangement joins TRBV27 to TRBJ2-1; TCRdb's D call of TRBD1 is untestable without DNA. CDR3 length equals 16 residues. Germline V CDR1 and CDR2: MNHEY, SMNVEV (reference sequence). CDR3 residues: CASAPAGTGGKYEQFF.

The CDR3 loop is CASSSHPGSTDTQYF. The J gene is TRBJ2-3, the V gene TRBV11-2. Germline V gene sequence: CDR1 SGHAT, CDR2 FQNNGV. This CDR3 is built from 15 residues.

The chain carries TRBV5-1 and TRBJ2-2; TCRdb's assignment of TRBD2 cannot be checked, as there is no DNA. Germline V gene data show CDR1 as SGHRS and CDR2 as YFSETQ. The CDR3 spans 20 residues. CDR3: CASSLAQDPGLVAGTGELFF.

The chain combines TRBV12-5 with TRBJ1-6; the D gene TCRdb calls, TRBD1, cannot be checked with no DNA. Germline loops: CDR1 LGHNT, CDR2 FRNRAP. The CDR3 spans 14 residues. The CDR3 sequence is CASGAGQNNSPLHF.

The chain combines TRBV29-1 with TRBJ2-1; TCRdb outputs TRBD2, but without DNA this stays unchecked. The CDR3 is 15 amino acids. Germline-derived CDR1 and CDR2 are SQVTM and ANQGSEA. CDR3 sequence reads: CSVEDPSGSYNEQFF.

The genes are TRBV11-3 and TRBJ2-1; the TRBD2 assignment by TCRdb is unverifiable without DNA. The V gene's germline CDR1 is SGHNT and CDR2 YENEEA. The CDR3 loop spans 15 amino acids. The CDR3 protein is CASSLFTGGPNEQFF.

The rearrangement uses TRBV4-1 and TRBJ2-7; the TCRdb call, TRBD2, lacks DNA for checking. The CDR3 is 18 amino acids. Germline V gene sequence: CDR1 MGHRA, CDR2 YSYEKL. CDR3 region: CASSPAPGLAGGMYEQYF.

The genes are TRBV7-9 and TRBJ2-7; TCRdb outputs TRBD1, but without DNA this stays unchecked. Per germline, CDR1 SEHNR and CDR2 FQNEAQ (reference sequence). This CDR3 comprises 15 residues. This CDR3 is CASSLGQGIRYEQYF.

The chain couples TRBV12-3 or TRBV12-4 to TRBJ2-7; TCRdb proposes TRBD1, but this gene call is untestable without DNA. The CDR3 runs to 13 residues. CDR3 sequence: CASSFGGGNEQYF.

The J gene is TRBJ2-3, the V gene TRBV12-3 or TRBV12-4; TCRdb calls TRBD1, which cannot be checked without DNA. The CDR3 covers 18 residues. CDR3 loop: CASTSRDRGLRWLDTQYF.

This chain links TRBV7-9 with TRBJ2-3; without DNA, the TCRdb call of TRBD1 cannot be checked. Germline CDR1 is SEHNR and CDR2 is FQNEAQ (reference sequence). This CDR3 has 15 residues. The CDR3 region is CASSPWTGYTDTQYF.

The chain is built from TRBV9 and TRBJ2-7; TCRdb selects TRBD1, and the lack of DNA leaves this call unchecked. The CDR3 sequence is 16 residues long. In germline, CDR1 is SGDLS, CDR2 YYNGEE. The CDR3 loop is CASSVEARVSSYEQYF.

This sequence joins TRBV27 and TRBJ1-1. The CDR3 runs to 15 residues. The V gene's germline CDR1 is MNHEY and CDR2 SMNVEV (reference sequence). The CDR3 reads CASSLAGVPNTEAFF.

The rearrangement links TRBV9 to TRBJ2-7; with no DNA, the TCRdb D assignment of TRBD2 cannot be verified. Germline V gene data show CDR1 as SGDLS and CDR2 as YYNGEE. CDR3 size: 17 residues. The CDR3 reads CASSVPLILAGGGEQYF. The complete variable domain, with remaining parts taken from reference TRBV9 and TRBJ2-7, reads DSGVTQTPKHLITATGQRVTLRCSPRSGDLSVYWYQQSLDQGLQFLIQYYNGEERAKGNILERFSAQQFPDLHSELNLSSLELGDSALYFCASSVPLILAGGGEQYFGPGTRLTVT.